Below, one TCR beta chain is given with its context. Per the study methods: Reference gene primer amplification gave nucleated cell count estimates. The data were produced by immunoSEQ multiplex PCR, yet TCRdb's version contains in-frame clones alone and is incomplete. V, J and clone size reflect that table, while D and trimming were determined from the DNA. The repertoire has tens of thousands of clones, about four fifths of them found once; the top ten carry more than 7.5%. The data were obtained in a study of blood T cell repertoires in COVID-19. Study-wide background: The samples span acute and convalescent COVID-19 from the United States, Italy and Spain. Nucleic acid was either cDNA or gDNA, and it came from T cells, B-cell-depleted T cells, or PBMCs.

The TCR was taken from a woman at least 80 years old with acute or convalescent COVID-19. The sample consisted of peripheral blood.

The CDR3 DNA sequence: TGTGCCAGCAGTTTAGAGGGACAGGGGGCGCGGCAGCCCCAGCATTTT. Translation gives CASSLEGQGARQPQHF. V gene TRBV28 combines with J gene TRBJ1-5, with 12 bases matching TRBD1. This CDR3 contains 16 residues. The J segment lost 7 bases and the V segment lost 2 bases, leaving 6 bases of the junction unmatched. Germline CDR1 reads MDHEN; CDR2 reads SYDVKM.